The entry below describes one T cell receptor beta chain. The CDR3 loop spans 15 amino acids. Per germline, CDR1 MGHRA and CDR2 YSYEKL. V lost 0 bases and J 4 bases, leaving 7 bases between the germline ends. Per the study methods: Amplified reference gene primers provided the basis for estimating nucleated cell counts. TCRdb's table, derived via immunoSEQ multiplex PCR, lists solely in-frame clones and lacks some. For V, J and clone size, that table is used; D and trimming come from the DNA. The table includes 150,000 or so clones, roughly 82% detected once. This record belongs to a study of blood T cell repertoires in COVID-19.

Material for sequencing was peripheral blood. The sequence derives from a woman aged 35 to 49 with COVID-19, enrolled during active disease. The chain recombines TRBV4-1 with TRBJ1-6; the D is unclear. Here the CDR3 reads CASSQEPGYNSPLHF. Written as DNA, the CDR3 is TGCGCCAGCAGCCAAGAACCGGGTTATAATTCACCCCTCCACTTT.